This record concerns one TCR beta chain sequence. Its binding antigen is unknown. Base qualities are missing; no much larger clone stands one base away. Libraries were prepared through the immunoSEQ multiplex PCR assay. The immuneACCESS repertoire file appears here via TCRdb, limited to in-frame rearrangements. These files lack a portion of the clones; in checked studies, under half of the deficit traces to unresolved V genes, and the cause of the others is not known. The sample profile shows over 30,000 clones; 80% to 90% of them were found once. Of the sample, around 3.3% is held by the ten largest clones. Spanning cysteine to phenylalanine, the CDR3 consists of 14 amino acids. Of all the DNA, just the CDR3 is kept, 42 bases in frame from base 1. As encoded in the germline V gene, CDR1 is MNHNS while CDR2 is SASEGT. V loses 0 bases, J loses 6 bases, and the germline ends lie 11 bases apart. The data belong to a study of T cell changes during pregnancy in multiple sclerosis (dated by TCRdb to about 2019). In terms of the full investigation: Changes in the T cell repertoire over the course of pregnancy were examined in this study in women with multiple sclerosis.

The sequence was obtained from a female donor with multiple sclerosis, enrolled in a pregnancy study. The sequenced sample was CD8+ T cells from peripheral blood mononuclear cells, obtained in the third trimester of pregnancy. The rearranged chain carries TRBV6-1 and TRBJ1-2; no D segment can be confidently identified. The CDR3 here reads CASSEAPGVDGYTF. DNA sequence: TGTGCCAGCAGTGAAGCGCCCGGGGTAGATGGCTACACCTTC.